The 24 T cell receptor beta chains in this list originate from one sample, sequenced in a study of CD8+ T cells in alopecia areata. The treatment: oral pan-JAK inhibitor, 5-10 mg twice daily. cDNA serving as the sequencing template came from extracted, reverse transcribed RNA. Some clones are missing from TCRdb's copy, which holds only in-frame ones; the method was immunoSEQ multiplex PCR. This sample has around 160,000 clones; around 59% occur once, and the top ten carry approximately 15%. Specimen: CD4+ T cells sorted from blood, collected at week 24, from a patient treated with tofacitinib. These receptors all come from a human donor with alopecia areata.

The genes are TRBV6-1 and TRBJ2-7; the D gene is possibly TRBD1 (5 bases). Germline CDR1 and CDR2: MNHNS and SASEGT. This CDR3 region has 12 residues. Trimming left V 10 bases short and J 5 bases short, with 15 bases between. CDR3 region: CATSQGAHEQYF. The CDR3 region has the DNA TGTGCCACCTCTCAGGGTGCCCACGAGCAGTACTTC.

This clone was seen a handful of times. This rearrangement joins TRBV18 to TRBJ2-1, with 7 bases fitting TRBD2. This CDR3 is built from 14 residues. CDR1 and CDR2 (germline): KGHSH, LQKENI. V shed 4 bases, J shed 5 bases, and the junction held 5 bases outside the gene matches. CDR3 bases: TGTGCCAGCTCACTTACCGGGACTAACAATGAGCAGTTCTTC. Amino acids: CASSLTGTNNEQFF.

The sample holds a few counts of this clone. V is TRBV6-1 and J is TRBJ1-1, with D perhaps matching TRBD1 (5 bases). Germline loops: CDR1 MNHNS, CDR2 SASEGT. The CDR3 totals 15 residues. V lost 2 bases, J lost 3 bases, and 13 bases lay in between. The DNA of the CDR3 is TGTGCCAGCAGTGAATACGGGGCCCGGGACACTGAAGCTTTCTTT. Residues: CASSEYGARDTEAFF.

This clone came up once. The rearrangement links TRBV5-1 to TRBJ2-3, with TRBD2 as a possible D gene (5 bases). The CDR3 length is 15 residues. Looked up from germline, CDR1 is SGHRS and CDR2 is YFSETQ. Trimming took 0 bases from V and 0 from J, leaving 8 bases between them. The CDR3, as DNA: TGCGCCAGCAGCTTGGAGAGGACTAGCACAGATACGCAGTATTTT. Translated: CASSLERTSTDTQYF.

The CDR3 sequence: CASSLGLAGIQETQYF. CDR3 bases: TGTGCCAGCAGCCTGGGACTAGCGGGGATACAAGAGACCCAGTACTTC. The chain carries TRBV7-8 and TRBJ2-5; 13 bases line up with TRBD2. From germline, CDR1 is SGHVS and CDR2 FQNEAQ. This CDR3 is built from 16 residues. V shed 5 bases and J 2 bases; nucleotides not matched to a gene: 5.

This chain uses TRBV29-1 with TRBJ2-3, with 7 bases fitting TRBD1. With V trimmed by 5 bases and J by 0 bases, 23 bases remained unmatched. The CDR3 sequence is 20 residues long. Germline CDR1 is SQVTM and CDR2 is ANQGSEA. CDR3 in DNA: TGCAGCGTTCGGGGACAGCCAGCCTCATCTAGTTTAACGAGCACAGATACGCAGTATTTT. Translated: CSVRGQPASSSLTSTDTQYF.

The J gene is TRBJ2-1, the V gene TRBV29-1, with 8 positions matching TRBD1. Germline loops: CDR1 SQVTM, CDR2 ANQGSEA. After removal of 5 bases from V and 4 bases from J, the junction contained 7 bases not matched to a gene. The length of the CDR3 is 14 residues. This CDR3 is CSVRQGTLYNEQFF. As DNA, the CDR3 is TGCAGCGTTCGACAGGGGACCTTATACAATGAGCAGTTCTTC.

This chain joins TRBV5-1 and TRBJ2-7, with 7 positions matching TRBD1. The CDR3 loop spans 14 amino acids. CDR1 SGHRS and CDR2 YFSETQ come from the germline V gene. V shed 3 bases and J 2 bases; nucleotides not matched to a gene: 5. The DNA of the CDR3 is TGCGCCAGCAGCTGGGGGACAGCCGCCTACGAGCAGTACTTC. It codes for CASSWGTAAYEQYF.

This clone has a handful of counts. The chain links TRBV29-1 to TRBJ2-2, with a tentative D call TRBD2 (6 bases). CDR1 and CDR2 from the germline V gene are SQVTM and ANQGSEA. The V gene lost 3 bases and the J gene lost 1 base, with 6 bases spanning the gap. This CDR3 is built from 13 residues. DNA for the CDR3: TGCAGCGTTGAGGGGGGGAACACCGGGGAGCTGTTTTTT. Translation gives CSVEGGNTGELFF.

This chain connects TRBV30 to TRBJ2-1, with 7 bases identical to TRBD1. Germline V CDR1 and CDR2: GTSNPN, SVGIG (reference sequence). The length of the CDR3 is 13 residues. With V trimmed by 4 bases and J by 2 bases, 2 bases remained unmatched. The CDR3 reads CAWNQGAYNEQFF. The CDR3 coding sequence is TGTGCCTGGAACCAGGGGGCCTACAATGAGCAGTTCTTC.

This clone was picked up one time. The rearrangement links TRBV7-2 to TRBJ1-2; a weak D match, TRBD1 (6 bases). CDR1 is SGHTA, CDR2 FQGNSA, per germline. The germline V and J ends were trimmed by 6 bases and 6 bases, with 14 bases remaining between them. The CDR3 covers 13 residues. The CDR3 reads CASSRQVRDGYTF. The CDR3, as DNA: TGTGCCAGCAGTAGACAGGTCAGGGATGGCTACACCTTC.

The chain recombines TRBV29-1 with TRBJ2-1; 14 bases are shared with TRBD2. The V segment lost 5 bases and the J segment 3 bases; nucleotides outside the gene matches: 3. The CDR3 runs 15 residues. Germline V gene sequence: CDR1 SQVTM, CDR2 ANQGSEA. In DNA, the CDR3 is TGCAGCGTTTCGACTAGCGGGGGGGTCTACAATGAGCAGTTCTTC. Translated, it gives CSVSTSGGVYNEQFF.

This clone was found a few times. This chain uses TRBV6-5 with TRBJ1-1; D is undetermined. CDR3 length: 14 amino acids. Trimming removed 5 bases at V and 1 base at J, with 11 bases between. Germline-derived CDR1 and CDR2 are MNHEY and SVGAGI. The CDR3 sequence: CASSPLRENTEAFF. The CDR3 nucleotides read TGTGCCAGCAGTCCCCTGCGGGAGAACACTGAAGCTTTCTTT.

There are a few counts of this clone. This chain uses TRBV15 with TRBJ2-4; D gene ambiguous. V was trimmed by 0 bases and J by 0 bases, leaving 9 bases between them. CDR3 length equals 16 residues. The germline V gene encodes CDR1 LNHNV and CDR2 YYDKDF (reference sequence). CDR3 sequence (DNA): TGTGCCACCAGCAGAGACCTGGACCAAGCCAAAAACATTCAGTACTTC. The encoded protein is CATSRDLDQAKNIQYF.

Only a few counts were recorded for this clone. The sample has other DNA sequences that encode this CDR3 too. CDR3 region: CASSQEGGYTF. In DNA, the CDR3 is TGTGCCAGCAGCCAAGAAGGGGGCTACACCTTC. The V and J genes are TRBV4-2 and TRBJ1-2, with D hard to call. The V gene's germline CDR1 is LGHNA and CDR2 YNFKEQ. V was cut by 0 bases and J by 8 bases, with 4 bases left in between. This CDR3 comprises 11 residues.

The chain links TRBV5-4 to TRBJ2-3; D unclear. There are 12 residues in the CDR3. V dropped 0 bases and J dropped 4 bases, with 3 bases sitting between them. CDR1 is SGHNT, CDR2 YYREEE, per germline (reference sequence). As DNA, the CDR3 is TGTGCCAGCAGCTTGGTCCCAGATACGCAGTATTTT. Protein: CASSLVPDTQYF.

The chain combines TRBV19 with TRBJ2-7; possibly TRBD1 for D (5 bases). The germline V and J ends were trimmed by 1 base and 5 bases, with 15 bases remaining between them. The CDR3 covers 15 residues. The germline gives CDR1 LNHDA, CDR2 SQIVND (reference sequence). The CDR3 here is CASSIVAGKSDEQYF. CDR3 DNA sequence: TGTGCCAGTAGTATAGTGGCAGGGAAGTCGGACGAGCAGTACTTC.

As concerns this clone: Other nucleotide sequences from this sample produce the same CDR3. V gene TRBV29-1 combines with J gene TRBJ1-1; D uncertain. V was pared by 4 bases and J by 0 bases, with 9 bases between. Germline lookup yields CDR1 SQVTM and CDR2 ANQGSEA. CDR3 length: 13 amino acids. The CDR3 sequence: CSVVPNLNTEAFF. The CDR3 DNA reads TGCAGCGTTGTCCCCAATCTGAACACTGAAGCTTTCTTT.

V and J are TRBV10-3 and TRBJ2-5, with 10 bases fitting TRBD1. The ends lost 5 bases at V and 5 bases at J; junction bases unmatched: 8. Germline-derived CDR1 and CDR2 are ENHRY and SYGVKD. The CDR3 spans 15 residues. In DNA form, the CDR3 reads TGTGCCATCAGTCACCGGGACAGGGGTGGGGAGACCCAGTACTTC. It encodes CAISHRDRGGETQYF.

CDR3 in amino acids: CASSSGLAGSTDTQYF. For the CDR3, the DNA is TGTGCCAGCAGCTCGGGACTAGCGGGGAGCACAGATACGCAGTATTTT. The rearrangement links TRBV7-9 to TRBJ2-3; 13 bases map to TRBD2. This CDR3 has 16 amino acids. The V gene's germline CDR1 is SEHNR and CDR2 FQNEAQ (reference sequence). V shed 4 bases, J shed 0 bases, and the junction held 1 base outside the gene matches.

The rearrangement uses TRBV6-5 and TRBJ1-2; D possibly corresponds to TRBD1 (5 bases). V was cut by 6 bases and J by 4 bases, with 15 bases left in between. There are 14 residues in the CDR3. The germline V gene encodes CDR1 MNHEY and CDR2 SVGAGI. The chain's CDR3 is CASRNIQVVYGYTF. Here the CDR3 DNA reads TGTGCCAGCAGAAACATACAGGTAGTCTATGGCTACACCTTC.

This clone was observed a single time. The chain has TRBV5-1 and TRBJ2-7, with D uncertain. The V gene's germline CDR1 is SGHRS and CDR2 YFSETQ. Trimming stripped 0 bases from V and 1 base from J, with 5 bases between. This CDR3 has 13 amino acids. For the CDR3, the DNA is TGCGCCAGCAGCTTGGACACTTCCTACGAGCAGTACTTC. This gives the protein CASSLDTSYEQYF.

This clone was seen a few times. CDR3 nucleotides: TGTGCCTGGAGTGTACACACAGATACGCAGTATTTT. This gives the protein CAWSVHTDTQYF. The V and J genes are TRBV30 and TRBJ2-3; no clear D. This CDR3 spans 12 amino acids. CDR1 and CDR2 from the germline V gene are GTSNPN and SVGIG (reference sequence). The V and J ends lost 0 bases and 2 bases respectively, with 3 bases between them.

The gene calls are TRBV10-3 and TRBJ1-4, with 12 bases fitting TRBD1. Germline CDR1 and CDR2: ENHRY and SYGVKD. The junction had 11 bases not matched to a gene; V was cut back by 10 bases and J by 5 bases. This CDR3 has 16 amino acids. The DNA of the CDR3 is TGTGCCAGTGGGACGGGACAGGGGGCCTCCAATGAAAAACTGTTTTTT. Protein sequence: CASGTGQGASNEKLFF.